These 30 T cell receptor beta chains came from one sample sequenced in a study of T cell responses to AZD1222 COVID-19 vaccine. Produced via immunoSEQ multiplex PCR; TCRdb's table is partial and in-frame only. The profile covers roughly 100,000 clones, with 85% to 90% appearing a single time and 7% to 10% taken by the ten largest. Sequenced material: peripheral blood, taken on day 0 of AZD1222 vaccination. These receptors originate from an adult in good health.

This clone was seen only once. The CDR3 nucleotides are TGTGCCAGCTCCGGACAGGGGGCGCATGGCTACACCTTC. It yields the protein CASSGQGAHGYTF. The V and J genes are TRBV18 and TRBJ1-2; 11 bases line up with TRBD1. This CDR3 contains 13 residues. Germline assignment: CDR1 KGHSH and CDR2 LQKENI. Trimming at V came to 6 bases and at J to 6 bases, leaving 3 bases not matched to a gene.

This clone appeared a single time. The chain joins TRBV6-4 to TRBJ2-7, with 11 bases identical to TRBD2. CDR1 is MRHNA, CDR2 SNTAGT, per germline. The CDR3 length is 12 residues. Trimming cost V 6 bases and J 12 bases; bases outside gene matches: 7. CDR3 region: CASRGLAVLRYF. The CDR3 nucleotides read TGTGCCAGCAGGGGACTAGCGGTCCTCAGGTACTTC.

The chain carries TRBV7-2 and TRBJ2-5; D gene unclear. The CDR3 covers 13 residues. The V end was cut by 4 bases, the J end by 2 bases, with 8 bases between. In germline, CDR1 is SGHTA, CDR2 FQGNSA. CDR3 sequence (DNA): TGTGCCAGCAGCTCCCACCAGCAAGAGACCCAGTACTTC. Translating it yields CASSSHQQETQYF.

This chain joins TRBV10-3 and TRBJ2-1; TRBD2 matches 10 bases. V was clipped by 8 bases and J by 3 bases; unmatched bases: 4. Germline V gene data show CDR1 as ENHRY and CDR2 as SYGVKD. The CDR3 contains 14 residues. This chain's CDR3 is CAIGTSGVYNEQFF. The CDR3 coding sequence is TGTGCCATCGGCACTAGCGGGGTCTACAATGAGCAGTTCTTC.

The V call is TRBV30, the J call TRBJ1-4; D is unclear. CDR1 and CDR2 (germline): GTSNPN, SVGIG (reference sequence). Trimming removed 2 bases from V and 13 bases from J, with 17 bases in between. The CDR3 has 13 residues. The CDR3 DNA reads as TGTGCCTGGAGTAACATCGGAACCGAGGGACTGTTTTTT. Translated: CAWSNIGTEGLFF.

V gene TRBV28 combines with J gene TRBJ2-7, with a tentative D call TRBD1 (9 bases). Between the trimmed V and J ends, which lost 6 bases and 4 bases, there was a span of 25 bases. The germline gives CDR1 MDHEN, CDR2 SYDVKM. This CDR3 comprises 17 residues. The CDR3 DNA follows: TGTGCCAGCAGCAGAACAGGGGGCTCCGGGAGGGGTTACGAGCAGTACTTC. Translation: CASSRTGGSGRGYEQYF.

V and J are TRBV3-1 (or the pseudogene TRBV3-2) and TRBJ2-2; D is ambiguous. Trimming stripped 5 bases from V and 5 bases from J, with 6 bases between. The CDR3 is 12 residues long. Per germline, CDR1 LGHDT and CDR2 YNNKEL (reference sequence). The CDR3 here is CASSDQTGELFF. CDR3 in DNA: TGTGCCAGCAGCGACCAGACCGGGGAGCTGTTTTTT.

V is TRBV7-6 and J is TRBJ2-1; D uncertain. Germline V gene sequence: CDR1 SGHVS, CDR2 FNYEAQ. Deletions cut 4 bases from V and 7 bases from J, with 5 bases between. This CDR3 has 11 residues. The CDR3 DNA follows: TGTGCCAGCAGCTACGATAATGAGCAGTTCTTC. It translates to CASSYDNEQFF.

The gene calls are TRBV7-9 and TRBJ2-1, with TRBD2 matching 8 bases. The length of the CDR3 is 15 residues. Germline trimming cut 7 bases from V and 8 bases from J; bases unmatched to any gene: 13. From germline, CDR1 is SEHNR and CDR2 FQNEAQ (reference sequence). The CDR3 DNA reads as TGTGCCAGCATCCCTGGCGGTAGCGGGATGGATGAGCAGTTCTTC. It is translated as CASIPGGSGMDEQFF.

Only one count was recorded for this clone. This chain connects TRBV7-2 to TRBJ2-3, with 7 bases matching TRBD2. The CDR3 extends over 14 amino acids. The trim removed 1 base at V and 4 bases at J, leaving 2 bases unmatched. The germline V gene has CDR1 SGHTA and CDR2 FQGNSA. The CDR3 protein is CASSLVAGADTQYF. The CDR3 nucleotides are TGTGCCAGCAGCTTAGTGGCGGGAGCAGATACGCAGTATTTT.

The chain has TRBV18 and TRBJ2-7, with D unclear. The CDR3 has 14 residues. Trimming pared 0 bases from V and 2 bases from J, leaving 8 bases between. The germline V gene encodes CDR1 KGHSH and CDR2 LQKENI. CDR3 bases: TGTGCCAGCTCACCACCGGCCAGTCCCTACGAGCAGTACTTC. Encoded protein: CASSPPASPYEQYF.

The chain has TRBV9 and TRBJ1-1; TRBD1 aligns across 8 bases. V dropped 2 bases and J dropped 9; count of bases not matched to a gene: 6. Germline V lookup: CDR1 SGDLS, CDR2 YYNGEE. The CDR3 covers 13 residues. CDR3 sequence: CASSVLQGEKAFF. DNA for the CDR3: TGTGCCAGCAGCGTCCTACAGGGGGAGAAAGCTTTCTTT.

The rearrangement joins TRBV9 to TRBJ2-1; 15 nucleotides align to TRBD2. Germline-derived CDR1 and CDR2 are SGDLS and YYNGEE. The junction had 4 bases not matched to a gene; V was cut back by 1 base and J by 5 bases. This CDR3 comprises 17 residues. This chain's CDR3 is CASSVRGLAGGDNEQFF. DNA for the CDR3: TGTGCCAGCAGCGTACGCGGACTAGCGGGAGGGGACAATGAGCAGTTCTTC.

The chain carries TRBV5-4 and TRBJ2-2, with D uncertain. Per germline, CDR1 SGHNT and CDR2 YYREEE (reference sequence). CDR3 size: 14 residues. With 2 bases removed from V and 4 bases from J, the gap between germline ends came to 9 bases. The CDR3 spells CASSFGQATGELFF. The CDR3 DNA reads as TGTGCCAGCAGCTTTGGGCAGGCCACCGGGGAGCTGTTTTTT.

V gene TRBV28 combines with J gene TRBJ1-3; 9 nucleotides agree with TRBD1. Germline CDR1 and CDR2: MDHEN and SYDVKM. With V trimmed by 4 bases and J by 1 base, 5 bases remained unmatched. There are 16 residues in the CDR3. This CDR3 reads CASSSPGQGSGNTIYF. In nucleotides, the CDR3 is TGTGCCAGCAGTTCCCCGGGACAGGGTTCTGGAAACACCATATATTTT.

The rearrangement joins TRBV5-4 to TRBJ2-7; D remains unclear. Germline V CDR1 and CDR2: SGHNT, YYREEE (reference sequence). V was cut by 5 bases and J by 3 bases, with 18 bases left in between. The CDR3 covers 15 residues. The CDR3 region is CASSPQATTYYEQYF. In DNA, the CDR3 is TGTGCCAGCAGTCCCCAGGCCACGACCTACTACGAGCAGTACTTC.

V is TRBV7-2 and J is TRBJ2-7; possible D gene TRBD2, 6 bases. Trimming removed 5 bases from V and 5 bases from J, with 13 bases in between. The CDR3 length is 13 residues. Germline assignment: CDR1 SGHTA and CDR2 FQGNSA. This CDR3 is CASSLPGAHEQYF. The CDR3 nucleotides are TGTGCCAGCAGCCTCCCGGGAGCGCACGAGCAGTACTTC.

The gene calls are TRBV5-1 and TRBJ2-7, with D possibly matching TRBD2 (5 bases). Germline CDR1 SGHRS, CDR2 YFSETQ. V lost 4 bases, J lost 3 bases, and 14 bases lay in between. The CDR3 is made up of 14 amino acids. The CDR3 spells CASSTGPAGYEQYF. Written as DNA, the CDR3 is TGCGCCAGCAGCACGGGCCCTGCGGGCTACGAGCAGTACTTC.

V is TRBV5-5 and J is TRBJ2-1, with 12 bases aligning to TRBD2. This CDR3 spans 16 amino acids. Germline CDR1 reads SGHKS; CDR2 reads YYEKEE (reference sequence). V gave up 2 bases and J gave up 5 bases; unmatched junction bases: 5. CDR3 sequence: CASSFLWTSGNNEQFF. DNA of the CDR3: TGTGCCAGCAGCTTCCTCTGGACTAGCGGGAACAATGAGCAGTTCTTC.

This clone was counted between two and nine times. This chain connects TRBV10-1 to TRBJ2-7; possible D gene TRBD2, 6 bases. The CDR3 totals 14 residues. Germline CDR1 reads WNHNN; CDR2 reads SYGVQD (reference sequence). V shed 5 bases and J shed 1 base, with 12 bases lying between them. The CDR3 sequence: CASSRDLQSYEQYF. As DNA, the CDR3 is TGCGCCAGCAGTCGGGACTTACAATCCTACGAGCAGTACTTC.

This chain joins TRBV10-3 and TRBJ2-1; weak D call: TRBD2 (6 bases). The CDR3 is 12 amino acids. Germline V gene lookup returns CDR1 ENHRY and CDR2 SYGVKD. Deletions cut 10 bases from V and 8 bases from J, with 15 bases between. The CDR3 nucleotides are TGTGCCACCATAGGCGGAGGGGATGAGCAGTTCTTC. It translates to CATIGGGDEQFF.

This chain connects TRBV2 to TRBJ1-4; 7 nucleotides match TRBD1. CDR1 is SNHLY and CDR2 is FYNNEI in the germline V gene. The CDR3 is made up of 16 amino acids. Trimming cost V 5 bases and J 1 base; bases outside gene matches: 7. CDR3 region: CASSRQGGGTNEKLFF. The CDR3 bases are TGTGCCAGCAGTCGACAGGGCGGGGGAACTAATGAAAAACTGTTTTTT.

The rearrangement joins TRBV28 to TRBJ2-1; unclear D gene. V dropped 2 bases and J dropped 5 bases, with 13 bases sitting between them. The germline V gene has CDR1 MDHEN and CDR2 SYDVKM. The CDR3 extends over 15 amino acids. Here the CDR3 reads CASSLRSAGNNEQFF. The CDR3 nucleotides are TGTGCCAGCAGTTTAAGGAGCGCAGGAAACAATGAGCAGTTCTTC. Looking up the rest from reference TRBV28 and TRBJ2-1 gives the full variable domain: DVKVTQSSRYLVKRTGEKVFLECVQDMDHENMFWYRQDPGLGLRLIYFSYDVKMKEKGDIPEGYSVSREKKERFSLILESASTNQTSMYLCASSLRSAGNNEQFFGPGTRLTVL.

The CDR3 sequence: CASSAGTGGLGTQYF. In nucleotides, the CDR3 is TGTGCCAGCAGCGCTGGGACAGGGGGCCTGGGGACCCAGTACTTC. This chain joins TRBV7-7 and TRBJ2-5; 12 bases are a match to TRBD1. The ends lost 5 bases at V and 7 bases at J; junction bases unmatched: 8. Germline CDR1 is SSHAT and CDR2 is FNYEAQ (reference sequence). This CDR3 is 15 amino acids long. Together with reference TRBV7-7 and TRBJ2-5, the CDR3 gives the full variable domain: GAGVSQSPRYKVTKRGQDVTLRCDPISSHATLYWYQQALGQGPEFLTYFNYEAQPDKSGLPSDRFSAERPEGSISTLTIQRTEQRDSAMYRCASSAGTGGLGTQYFGPGTRLLVL.

This chain connects TRBV28 to TRBJ2-1; tentatively, D is TRBD1 or TRBD2 (6 bases each). The CDR3 has 14 amino acids. Trimming removed 7 bases at V and 14 bases at J, with 24 bases between. The germline gives CDR1 MDHEN, CDR2 SYDVKM. CDR3 nucleotide sequence: TGTGCCAGCACACCAAGGCCGGAGGGGGGAACGGAGTTCTTC. Translation gives CASTPRPEGGTEFF.

This clone was counted between two and nine times. The chain is built from TRBV24-1 and TRBJ1-1, with 12 bases aligning to TRBD1. Trimming cost V 6 bases and J 2 bases; bases outside gene matches: 3. Germline lookup yields CDR1 KGHDR and CDR2 SFDVKD. CDR3 length: 15 residues. Here the CDR3 reads CATSRGTGGNTEAFF. The DNA of the CDR3 is TGTGCCACCAGTAGGGGGACAGGGGGCAACACTGAAGCTTTCTTT.

The chain carries TRBV11-2 and TRBJ2-6; 7 bases line up with TRBD1. The germline gives CDR1 SGHAT, CDR2 FQNNGV. The ends lost 5 bases at V and 2 bases at J; junction bases unmatched: 12. There are 18 residues in the CDR3. Here the CDR3 DNA reads TGTGCCAGCAGCGGCCTGGGGCAGGGGGTGGCTGGGGCCAACGTCCTGACTTTC. It yields the protein CASSGLGQGVAGANVLTF.

This clone was counted a single time. The V call is TRBV28, the J call TRBJ2-2; no clear D gene. The CDR3 loop spans 12 amino acids. V was trimmed by 6 bases and J by 5 bases, leaving 7 bases between them. Germline assignment: CDR1 MDHEN and CDR2 SYDVKM. CDR3 sequence reads: CASRAWTGELFF. In nucleotides, the CDR3 is TGTGCCAGCAGAGCTTGGACCGGGGAGCTGTTTTTT.

V gene TRBV7-9 combines with J gene TRBJ2-2, with D possibly being TRBD2 (5 bases). The CDR3 is made up of 14 amino acids. CDR1 is SEHNR, CDR2 FQNEAQ, per germline (reference sequence). The V and J ends lost 6 bases and 4 bases respectively, with 12 bases between them. The CDR3 DNA follows: TGTGCCAGCAGATACCCCGGGGTCACCGGGGAGCTGTTTTTT. The encoded protein is CASRYPGVTGELFF.

The chain employs TRBV19 and TRBJ2-7, with no clear D. The CDR3 length is 11 residues. Germline values: CDR1 LNHDA, CDR2 SQIVND (reference sequence). Trimming left V 4 bases short and J 4 bases short, with 5 bases between. CDR3 DNA sequence: TGTGCCAGTAGTAACGGTTACGAGCAGTACTTC. It yields the protein CASSNGYEQYF.